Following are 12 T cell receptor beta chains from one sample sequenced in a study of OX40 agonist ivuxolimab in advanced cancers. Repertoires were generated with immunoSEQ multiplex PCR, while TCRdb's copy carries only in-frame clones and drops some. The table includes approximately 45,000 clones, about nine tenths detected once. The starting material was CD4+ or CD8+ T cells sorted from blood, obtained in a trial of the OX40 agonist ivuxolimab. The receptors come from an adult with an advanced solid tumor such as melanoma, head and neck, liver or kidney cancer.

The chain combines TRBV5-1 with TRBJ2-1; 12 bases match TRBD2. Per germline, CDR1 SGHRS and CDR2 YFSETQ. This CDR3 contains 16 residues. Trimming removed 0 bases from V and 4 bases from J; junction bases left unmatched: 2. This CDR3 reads CASSLDGTSGYNEQFF. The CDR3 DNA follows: TGCGCCAGCAGCTTGGATGGGACTAGCGGGTACAATGAGCAGTTCTTC.

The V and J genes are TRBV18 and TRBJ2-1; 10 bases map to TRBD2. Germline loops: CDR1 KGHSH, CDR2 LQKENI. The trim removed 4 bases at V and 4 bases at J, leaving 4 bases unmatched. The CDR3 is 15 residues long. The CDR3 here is CASSLNSGRYNEQFF. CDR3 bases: TGTGCCAGCTCACTCAATAGCGGGAGGTACAATGAGCAGTTCTTC.

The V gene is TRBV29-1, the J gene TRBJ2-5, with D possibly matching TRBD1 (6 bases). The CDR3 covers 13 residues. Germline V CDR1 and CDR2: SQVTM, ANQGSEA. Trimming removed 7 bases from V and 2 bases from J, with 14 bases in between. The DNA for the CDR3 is TGCAGCGCAACATGGACAGTTCAAGAGACCCAGTACTTC. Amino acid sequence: CSATWTVQETQYF.

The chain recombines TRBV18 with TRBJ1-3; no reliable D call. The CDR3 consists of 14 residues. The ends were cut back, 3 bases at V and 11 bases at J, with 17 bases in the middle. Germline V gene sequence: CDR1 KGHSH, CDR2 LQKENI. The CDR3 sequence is CASSPGSGRDAIYF. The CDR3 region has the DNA TGTGCCAGCTCACCGGGTTCGGGCAGAGACGCCATATATTTT.

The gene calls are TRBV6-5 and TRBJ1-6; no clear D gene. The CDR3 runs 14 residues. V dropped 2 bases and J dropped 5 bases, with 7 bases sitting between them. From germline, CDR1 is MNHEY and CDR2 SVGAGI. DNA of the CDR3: TGTGCCAGCAGTTACACACAGAATAATTCACCCCTCCACTTT. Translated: CASSYTQNNSPLHF.

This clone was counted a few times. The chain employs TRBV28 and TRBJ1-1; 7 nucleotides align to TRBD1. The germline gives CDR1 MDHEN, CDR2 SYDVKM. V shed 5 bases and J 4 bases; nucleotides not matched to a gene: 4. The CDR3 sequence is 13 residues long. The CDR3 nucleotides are TGTGCCAGCAGTATTAGGGGGCTCACTGAAGCTTTCTTT. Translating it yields CASSIRGLTEAFF.

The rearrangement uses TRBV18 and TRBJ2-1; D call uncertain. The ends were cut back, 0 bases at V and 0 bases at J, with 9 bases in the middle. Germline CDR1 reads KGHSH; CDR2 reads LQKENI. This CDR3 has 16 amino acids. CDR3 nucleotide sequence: TGTGCCAGCTCACCACCGACCTGGCACTCCTACAATGAGCAGTTCTTC. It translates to CASSPPTWHSYNEQFF.

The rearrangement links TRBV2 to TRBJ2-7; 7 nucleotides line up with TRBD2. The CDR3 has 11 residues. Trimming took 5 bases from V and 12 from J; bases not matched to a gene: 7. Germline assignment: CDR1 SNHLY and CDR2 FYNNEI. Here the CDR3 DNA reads TGTGCCAGCAGTTACGCGGGAGTGTTGTACTTC. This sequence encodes CASSYAGVLYF.

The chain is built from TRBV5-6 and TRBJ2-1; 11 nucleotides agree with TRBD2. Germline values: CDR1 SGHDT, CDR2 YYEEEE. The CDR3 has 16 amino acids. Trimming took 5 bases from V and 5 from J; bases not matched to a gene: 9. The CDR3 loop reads CASREGVLAGDNEQFF. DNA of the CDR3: TGTGCCAGCAGGGAAGGGGTACTAGCGGGAGACAATGAGCAGTTCTTC.

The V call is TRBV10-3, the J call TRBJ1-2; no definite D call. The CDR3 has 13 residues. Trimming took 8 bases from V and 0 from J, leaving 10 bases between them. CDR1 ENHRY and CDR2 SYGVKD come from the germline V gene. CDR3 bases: TGTGCCATCGCGGCAGAGACTAACTATGGCTACACCTTC. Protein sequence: CAIAAETNYGYTF.

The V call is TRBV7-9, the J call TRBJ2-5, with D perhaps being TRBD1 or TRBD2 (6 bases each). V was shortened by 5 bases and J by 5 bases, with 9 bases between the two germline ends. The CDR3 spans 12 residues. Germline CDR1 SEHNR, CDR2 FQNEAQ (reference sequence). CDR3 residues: CASSRGGETQYF. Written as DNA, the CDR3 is TGTGCCAGCAGCCGAGGGGGGGAGACCCAGTACTTC.

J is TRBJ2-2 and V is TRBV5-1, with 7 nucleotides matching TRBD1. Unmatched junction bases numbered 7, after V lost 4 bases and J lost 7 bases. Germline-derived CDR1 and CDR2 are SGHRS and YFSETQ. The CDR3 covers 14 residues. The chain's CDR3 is CASSLSGDSGELFF. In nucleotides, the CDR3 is TGCGCCAGCAGCCTATCTGGGGACAGCGGGGAGCTGTTTTTT.